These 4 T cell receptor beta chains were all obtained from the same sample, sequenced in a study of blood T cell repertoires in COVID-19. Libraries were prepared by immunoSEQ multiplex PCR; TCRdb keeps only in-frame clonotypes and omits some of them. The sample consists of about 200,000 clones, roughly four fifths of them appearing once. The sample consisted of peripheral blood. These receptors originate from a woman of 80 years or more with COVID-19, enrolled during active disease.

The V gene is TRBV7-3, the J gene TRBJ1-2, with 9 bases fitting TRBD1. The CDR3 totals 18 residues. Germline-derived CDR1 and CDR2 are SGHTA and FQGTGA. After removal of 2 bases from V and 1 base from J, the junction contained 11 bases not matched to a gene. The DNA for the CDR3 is TGTGCCAGCAGCTTACGTCCAGGAGGGACAGGGCTTAACTATGGCTACACCTTC. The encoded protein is CASSLRPGGTGLNYGYTF.

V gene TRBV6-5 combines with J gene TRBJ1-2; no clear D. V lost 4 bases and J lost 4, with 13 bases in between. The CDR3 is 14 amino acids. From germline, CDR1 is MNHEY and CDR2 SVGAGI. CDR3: CASSLRVPPYGYTF. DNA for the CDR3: TGTGCCAGCAGTTTACGAGTTCCTCCCTATGGCTACACCTTC.

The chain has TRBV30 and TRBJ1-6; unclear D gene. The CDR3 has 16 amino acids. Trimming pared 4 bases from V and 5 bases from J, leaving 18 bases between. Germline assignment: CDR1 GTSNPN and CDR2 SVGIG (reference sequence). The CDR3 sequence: CAWTPLTGVDNSPLHF. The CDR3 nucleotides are TGTGCCTGGACTCCCCTTACCGGGGTTGATAATTCACCCCTCCACTTT.

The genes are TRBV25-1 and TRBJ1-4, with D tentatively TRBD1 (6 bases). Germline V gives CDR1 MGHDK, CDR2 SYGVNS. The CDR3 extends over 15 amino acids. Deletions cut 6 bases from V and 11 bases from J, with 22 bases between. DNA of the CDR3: TGTGCCAGCAGGGGAACAGACAGGTCCGCTGCCAAACTGTTTTTT. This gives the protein CASRGTDRSAAKLFF.